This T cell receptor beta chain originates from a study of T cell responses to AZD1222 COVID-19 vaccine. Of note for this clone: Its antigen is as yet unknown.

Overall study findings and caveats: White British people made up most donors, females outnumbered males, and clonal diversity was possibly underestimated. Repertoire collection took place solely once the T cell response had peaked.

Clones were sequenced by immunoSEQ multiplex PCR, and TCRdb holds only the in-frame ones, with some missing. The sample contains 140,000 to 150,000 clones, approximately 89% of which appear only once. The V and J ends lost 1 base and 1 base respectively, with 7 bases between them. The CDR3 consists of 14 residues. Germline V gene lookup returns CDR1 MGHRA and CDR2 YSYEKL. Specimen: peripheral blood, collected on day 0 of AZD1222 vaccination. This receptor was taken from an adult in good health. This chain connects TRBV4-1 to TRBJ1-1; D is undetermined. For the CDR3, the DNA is TGCGCCAGCAGCCAAGGTCAGACGAACACTGAAGCTTTCTTT. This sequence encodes CASSQGQTNTEAFF.